These T cell receptor beta chains were read from a single sample in a study of cytotoxic CD8 clonotypes in ibrutinib-treated CLL. The repertoire was sequenced with immunoSEQ multiplex PCR; TCRdb's copy has only in-frame clones and lacks some. Among more than 200,000 clones listed, 75% to 85% were seen once. The input for sequencing was PBMCs, taken after 12 months of ibrutinib treatment. These TCRs come from a human donor with chronic lymphocytic leukemia. Each CDR3 is given with its conserved first and last residue. D genes are given only for firm matches. Rows give clone size only sometimes, using once, few, many, or a class for an expanded clone.

v_gene	len	abundance	j_gene	d_gene	CDR3aa	CDR3nt
TRBV30	16	.	TRBJ1-5	.	CAWSWSGNPSNQPQHF	TGTGCCTGGAGCTGGTCGGGGAACCCTAGCAATCAGCCCCAGCATTTT
TRBV6-6	15	.	TRBJ2-7	TRBD2	CASSLTSGGVYEQYF	TGTGCCAGCAGTTTGACTAGCGGGGGGGTTTACGAGCAGTACTTC
TRBV7-2	12	.	TRBJ2-7	.	CASSSTPYEQYF	TGTGCCAGCAGCTCCACCCCCTACGAGCAGTACTTC
TRBV27	17	.	TRBJ1-1	.	CASSLGGGWGRNTEAFF	TGTGCCAGCAGTTTAGGTGGGGGTTGGGGCCGGAACACTGAAGCTTTCTTT
TRBV28	12	.	TRBJ1-1	.	CASSPMNTEAFF	TGTGCCAGCAGCCCAATGAACACTGAAGCTTTCTTT
TRBV5-1	13	few	TRBJ1-1	.	CASREDSNTEAFF	TGCGCCAGCAGGGAGGACTCGAACACTGAAGCTTTCTTT
TRBV2	15	.	TRBJ2-7	TRBD2	CASSEGAGALDEQYF	TGTGCCAGCAGTGAAGGAGCGGGAGCATTGGACGAGCAGTACTTC
TRBV7-2	12	many	TRBJ2-3	.	CASSPGTDTQYF	TGTGCCAGCAGCCCGGGGACAGATACGCAGTATTTT
TRBV7-9	13	.	TRBJ2-2	TRBD1	CASSQGATGELFF	TGTGCCAGCAGCCAGGGGGCCACCGGGGAGCTGTTTTTT
TRBV30	13	.	TRBJ2-2	TRBD1	CAWNRGLDGELFF	TGTGCCTGGAACAGGGGGCTTGACGGGGAGCTGTTTTTT
TRBV11-2	11	.	TRBJ2-2	.	CASSLTGELFF	TGTGCCAGCAGCTTGACCGGGGAGCTGTTTTTT
TRBV4-1	15	.	TRBJ2-2	.	CASSPREGATGELFF	TGCGCCAGCAGCCCCCGGGAGGGGGCTACCGGGGAGCTGTTTTTT
TRBV11-2	15	.	TRBJ2-6	.	CASSLAAGGANVLTF	TGTGCCAGCAGCTTAGCGGCGGGTGGGGCCAACGTCCTGACTTTC
TRBV18	14	once	TRBJ2-7	.	CASSPGGRENEQYF	TGTGCCAGCTCACCGGGGGGCAGAGAGAACGAGCAGTACTTC
TRBV13	16	.	TRBJ1-2	.	CASSLGGTGNSYGYTF	TGTGCCAGCAGCTTAGGGGGCACAGGTAACTCCTATGGCTACACCTTC
TRBV28	13	.	TRBJ2-5	.	CASSFSAQETQYF	TGTGCCAGCAGTTTTAGCGCTCAAGAGACCCAGTACTTC
TRBV7-9	14	.	TRBJ1-5	.	CASSQGRSNQPQHF	TGTGCCAGCAGCCAGGGAAGGAGCAATCAGCCCCAGCATTTT
TRBV2	14	.	TRBJ1-2	.	CASSKGPLPYGYTF	TGTGCCAGCAGTAAGGGGCCTCTCCCCTATGGCTACACCTTC
TRBV5-6	13	once	TRBJ1-2	.	CASSLGQQRGYTF	TGTGCCAGCAGCTTGGGTCAGCAACGTGGCTACACCTTC
TRBV5-4	13	.	TRBJ2-1	TRBD1	CASSRDSYNEQFF	TGTGCCAGCAGCCGGGACAGTTACAATGAGCAGTTCTTC
TRBV11-2	16	.	TRBJ2-3	.	CASSTGPVTSTDTQYF	TGTGCCAGCAGCACCGGGCCGGTAACTAGCACAGATACGCAGTATTTT
TRBV29-1	18	.	TRBJ2-7	TRBD2	CSVAPRGGYGPGGYEQYF	TGCAGCGTTGCCCCCCGGGGGGGGTACGGACCCGGCGGCTACGAGCAGTACTTC
TRBV5-6	13	once	TRBJ2-1	.	CASRGPEQRMQFF	TGTGCCAGCAGGGGACCTGAGCAACGCATGCAGTTCTTC
TRBV7-3	15	.	TRBJ1-1	.	CASSLRQGGDTEAFF	TGTGCCAGCAGCTTAAGGCAGGGAGGGGACACTGAAGCTTTCTTT
TRBV11-3	14	.	TRBJ2-2	TRBD2	CASSSGLAGGELFF	TGTGCCAGCAGCTCGGGACTAGCCGGGGGGGAGCTGTTTTTT
TRBV28	13	.	TRBJ1-5	.	CASSWTDNQPQHF	TGTGCCAGCAGTTGGACTGACAATCAGCCCCAGCATTTT
TRBV5-1	15	.	TRBJ2-5	.	CASSPSDSLQETQYF	TGCGCCAGCAGCCCGAGTGACAGCCTCCAAGAGACCCAGTACTTC
TRBV5-1	13	.	TRBJ2-2	TRBD1	CASTGTGPGELFF	TGCGCCAGCACCGGGACAGGGCCCGGGGAGCTGTTTTTT
TRBV5-4	17	few	TRBJ1-2	.	CASSLGRDTRSNYGYTF	TGTGCCAGCAGCTTGGGGCGGGACACCCGGTCCAACTATGGCTACACCTTC
TRBV11-3	14	.	TRBJ2-1	TRBD1	CASSPPGDRGEQFF	TGTGCCAGCAGCCCCCCCGGCGACAGGGGTGAGCAGTTCTTC
TRBV30	15	.	TRBJ1-4	TRBD1	CALDRVVVTNEKLFF	TGTGCCCTGGACAGGGTAGTGGTAACTAATGAAAAACTGTTTTTT
TRBV28	14	.	TRBJ2-7	TRBD1	CASSYPGQGSEQYF	TGTGCCAGCAGTTATCCGGGACAGGGGTCCGAGCAGTACTTC
TRBV11-3	14	.	TRBJ2-2	.	CASSLAGNTGELFF	TGTGCCAGCAGCTTAGCGGGAAACACCGGGGAGCTGTTTTTT
TRBV28	13	.	TRBJ2-7	.	CASSLAGGYEQYF	TGTGCCAGCAGTTTGGCAGGCGGGTACGAGCAGTACTTC
TRBV7-2	14	few	TRBJ1-2	.	CASSPQEMNYGYTF	TGTGCCAGCAGCCCGCAGGAGATGAACTATGGCTACACCTTC
TRBV7-3	16	once	TRBJ2-2	.	CASSLSRGPNTGELFF	TGTGCCAGCAGCTTAAGCCGGGGGCCGAACACCGGGGAGCTGTTTTTT
TRBV5-4	13	.	TRBJ1-1	.	CASSPRVGGEAFF	TGTGCCAGCAGCCCTCGGGTGGGGGGTGAAGCTTTCTTT
TRBV9	11	.	TRBJ2-7	.	CASSSNYEQYF	TGTGCCAGCAGCTCGAACTACGAGCAGTACTTC
TRBV18	15	.	TRBJ1-2	.	CASSLAATSNYGYTF	TGTGCCAGCTCGCTTGCGGCAACCTCTAACTATGGCTACACCTTC
TRBV6-1	12	.	TRBJ1-2	.	CASSLGAGGYTF	TGTGCCAGCAGCCTGGGGGCAGGTGGCTACACCTTC
TRBV2	15	.	TRBJ1-6	.	CASSEEGGPGSPLHF	TGTGCCAGCAGTGAAGAGGGGGGGCCCGGTTCACCCCTCCACTTT
TRBV13	13	.	TRBJ2-7	TRBD2	CAYSSGSSYEQYF	TGTGCCTACTCTAGCGGGAGCTCCTACGAGCAGTACTTC
TRBV28	11	.	TRBJ2-1	.	CASSFSNEQFF	TGTGCCAGCAGTTTCTCAAATGAGCAGTTCTTC
TRBV5-5	12	.	TRBJ2-7	.	CASSLPAYEQYF	TGTGCCAGCAGCTTACCAGCCTACGAGCAGTACTTC
TRBV5-4	14	.	TRBJ2-7	TRBD2	CASSFYGLAGSLIF	TGTGCCAGCAGCTTCTACGGACTAGCGGGTAGTTTGATCTTC
TRBV4-1	13	.	TRBJ2-2	.	CASSEGGTGELFF	TGCGCCAGCAGCGAGGGGGGAACCGGGGAGCTGTTTTTT
TRBV5-1	15	.	TRBJ2-1	TRBD1	CASSSPGQGYNEQFF	TGCGCCAGCAGCTCTCCGGGACAGGGTTACAATGAGCAGTTCTTC
TRBV9	13	.	TRBJ2-1	.	CASSVGLKAEQFF	TGTGCCAGCAGCGTTGGTTTAAAGGCTGAGCAGTTCTTC
TRBV30	14	few	TRBJ1-2	.	CAWSIGPINYGYTF	TGTGCCTGGAGTATTGGACCGATTAACTATGGCTACACCTTC
TRBV27	15	.	TRBJ2-2	TRBD2	CASSLGGVITGELFF	TGTGCCAGCAGTTTAGGGGGGGTAATCACCGGGGAGCTGTTTTTT
TRBV5-1	15	.	TRBJ2-7	.	CASSPTGFRVYEQYF	TGCGCCAGCAGCCCTACAGGGTTCAGGGTCTACGAGCAGTACTTC
TRBV11-3	12	.	TRBJ2-5	.	CASSQREETQYF	TGTGCCAGCAGCCAACGAGAGGAGACCCAGTACTTC
TRBV28	12	.	TRBJ1-2	.	CASSLTDYGYTF	TGTGCCAGCAGTTTAACCGACTATGGCTACACCTTC
TRBV6-5	12	.	TRBJ2-1	.	CASSYGYNEQFF	TGTGCCAGCAGTTACGGGTACAATGAGCAGTTCTTC
TRBV19	14	.	TRBJ1-1	.	CASSIRLREGGAFF	TGTGCCAGTAGTATCCGGCTCAGGGAGGGTGGAGCTTTCTTT